Detailed here is one T cell receptor beta chain. The antigen is unknown. This specimen comes from a study of cytomegalovirus exposure and HLA in healthy donors. 13 Jbeta primers and 60 Vbeta primers were used for the PCR. Only in-frame clones appear in the TCRdb table, and some are missing; sequencing was by immunoSEQ multiplex PCR. The sample lists tens of thousands of clones, 82% seen once, with over 1.5% in the top ten. Study-wide results and limits: Among TCR beta chains of equal frequency, HLA-associated ones were more clonally expanded in a later analysis. In vitro experiments confirmed that a few CMV-associated chains were specific for CMV antigens. Some highly shared sequence variants likely arose as a pipeline artifact.

This TCR was recovered from a man aged 18-30 years in good health and CMV-seronegative. Specimen: PBMCs.

CDR3 sequence reads: CASSNGGPNYGYTF. The CDR3 bases are TGTGCCAGCAGCAACGGGGGGCCAAACTATGGCTACACCTTC. The chain links TRBV6-5 to TRBJ1-2, with a possible D match to TRBD1 (6 bases). Per the germline V gene, CDR1 is MNHEY and CDR2 is SVGAGI. This CDR3 contains 14 residues. V lost 6 bases, J lost 2 bases, and 13 bases lay in between.